This TCR beta chain was captured by sequencing in a study of PD-1 blockade in classical Hodgkin lymphoma. Repertoires were generated with immunoSEQ multiplex PCR, while TCRdb's copy carries only in-frame clones and drops some. In the table there are over 60,000 clones, over 90% of which are singletons. Per germline, CDR1 SGHAT and CDR2 FQNNGV. Losses at the gene ends were 6 bases for V and 7 bases for J; bases not matched to a gene: 3. This CDR3 comprises 13 residues. Time point denoted: newly diagnosed, previously untreated cHL patient sample. The sequence was obtained from a human donor with classical Hodgkin lymphoma. The rearrangement links TRBV11-2 to TRBJ2-1; 10 positions agree with TRBD1. The material sequenced was peripheral blood mononuclear cells (PBMCs). As DNA, the CDR3 is TGTGCCAGCAGGGGACAGGGGTGGAATGAGCAGTTCTTC. Protein sequence: CASRGQGWNEQFF.